This T cell receptor beta chain was captured by sequencing in a study of blood T cell repertoires in COVID-19. Study context: T cells, B-cell-depleted T cells, or PBMCs provided the cDNA or gDNA that served as material.

Germline CDR1 SGHTA, CDR2 FQGTGA. CDR3 length: 14 amino acids. V was clipped by 5 bases and J by 3 bases, with 14 bases between them. Measured with immunoSEQ multiplex PCR; TCRdb has only the in-frame clones, and not every one. Counted here are 22,000 or so clones, about 88% occurring once; the ten biggest clones make up around 10%. This TCR derives from a human donor in a cohort sampled during active COVID-19. The donor label of this sample is uncertain. The rearrangement joins TRBV7-3 to TRBJ2-7, with no clear D. Sequenced: peripheral blood. The CDR3 protein is CASSPGLEDYEQYF. The DNA of the CDR3 is TGTGCCAGCAGCCCCGGCCTAGAGGACTACGAGCAGTACTTC. Full variable domain (rest looked up from reference TRBV7-3 and TRBJ2-7): GAGVSQTPSNKVTEKGKYVELRCDPISGHTALYWYRQSLGQGPEFLIYFQGTGAADDSGLPNDRFFAVRPEGSVSTLKIQRTERGDSAVYLCASSPGLEDYEQYFGPGTRLTVT.